Shown below are 11 T cell receptor beta chains from a single sample sequenced in a study of spatial heterogeneity in lung cancer. TCRdb independently ran MiXCR on the 5' RACE reads; one entry per CDR3 protein. The data hold roughly 40,000 distinct CDR3 sequences, with about 6.5% observed a single time. Time point in this sample: sample taken at primary tumor resection. The starting material was PBMCs, obtained at surgery. Receptor source: a female donor with early-stage non-small cell lung cancer.

This clonotype was seen a few times. This chain joins TRBV7-9 and TRBJ2-3; 7 bases are a match to TRBD1. Germline assignment: CDR1 SEHNR and CDR2 FQNEAQ (reference sequence). V lost 4 bases and J lost 0; bases outside the gene matches: 7. This CDR3 has 16 amino acids. The CDR3 is CASSSGQTTSTDTQYF. CDR3 DNA sequence: TGTGCCAGCAGCTCGGGACAGACCACTAGCACAGATACGCAGTATTTT.

This clonotype has more than one count but fewer than ten. The V and J genes are TRBV19 and TRBJ1-2, with 12 bases aligning to TRBD1. This CDR3 spans 16 amino acids. Germline CDR1 reads LNHDA; CDR2 reads SQIVND (reference sequence). J gave up 6 bases and V 7 bases, and 12 bases lay outside the gene matches. CDR3 coding DNA: TGTGCCAGTAACCATCCGGGACAGGGGGCGCGGGATGGCTACACCTTC. It yields the protein CASNHPGQGARDGYTF.

This clonotype came up many times. The genes are TRBV20-1 and TRBJ2-5; D assignment may be TRBD1 or TRBD2 (5 bases each). Trimming cost V 3 bases and J 1 base, with 15 bases left between them. Germline assignment: CDR1 DFQATT and CDR2 SNEGSKA (reference sequence). The CDR3 runs 15 residues. CDR3 in DNA: TGCAGTGCTAGTCGTTATTCTGGGGGCCAAGAGACCCAGTACTTC. Residues: CSASRYSGGQETQYF.

This clonotype appeared a few times. This chain uses TRBV7-2 with TRBJ1-2; D gene uncertain. Germline V CDR1 and CDR2: SGHTA, FQGNSA. The CDR3 consists of 17 residues. Deletions cut 0 bases from V and 4 bases from J, with 18 bases between. This CDR3 reads CASSLAQPSQTSYGYTF. CDR3 in DNA: TGTGCCAGCAGCTTAGCCCAACCCTCACAGACCTCCTATGGCTACACCTTC.

This clonotype came up a few times. The genes are TRBV27 and TRBJ1-1; no clear D gene. The length of the CDR3 is 14 residues. V was pared by 7 bases and J by 1 base, with 13 bases between. Germline V lookup: CDR1 MNHEY, CDR2 SMNVEV (reference sequence). CDR3 sequence reads: CASKYTRQNTEAFF. The CDR3 nucleotides are TGTGCCAGCAAGTACACGCGGCAGAACACTGAAGCTTTCTTT.

The table lists this clonotype with many counts. V usage is TRBV18 and J usage is TRBJ2-7; 12 bases match TRBD2. Trimming removed 5 bases from V and 5 bases from J; junction bases left unmatched: 4. The CDR3 loop spans 14 amino acids. Germline V gene data show CDR1 as KGHSH and CDR2 as LQKENI. This CDR3 is CASSALAGGNEQYF. The CDR3 nucleotides read TGTGCCAGCTCAGCCCTAGCGGGGGGGAACGAGCAGTACTTC.

This chain uses TRBV29-1 with TRBJ2-7, with D perhaps given as TRBD1 or TRBD2 (6 bases each). V lost 1 base and J lost 5, with 12 bases in between. Germline V gene data show CDR1 as SQVTM and CDR2 as ANQGSEA. CDR3 length: 13 residues. The CDR3 coding sequence is TGCAGCGTTGAAGGTGAGGGGGGCGACGAGCAGTACTTC. The encoded protein is CSVEGEGGDEQYF.

About this clonotype itself: A much larger clone sits a single nucleotide away, making a read error possible. The rearrangement links TRBV5-5 to TRBJ2-3, with 7 bases identical to TRBD1. CDR3 length equals 15 residues. Germline CDR1 SGHKS, CDR2 YYEKEE (reference sequence). The CDR3 spells CARSLARGSTDTQYF. The CDR3 DNA reads as TGTGCCAGGAGCTTGGCCAGGGGGAGCACAGATACGCAGTATTTT.

This clonotype was picked up many times. The chain recombines TRBV12-3 or TRBV12-4 with TRBJ1-3, with no clear D. V was pared by 3 bases and J by 6 bases, with 12 bases between. The CDR3 runs 14 residues. CDR3 DNA sequence: TGTGCCAGCAGTTTTTCTGCGGCGGAAAACACCATATATTTT. Amino acid sequence: CASSFSAAENTIYF.

The chain uses TRBV14 and TRBJ1-1, with TRBD1 matching 9 bases. Germline V gene sequence: CDR1 SGHDN, CDR2 FVKESK. CDR3 length: 16 residues. Trimming removed 5 bases from V and 1 base from J; junction bases left unmatched: 8. DNA for the CDR3: TGTGCCAGCAGCTCCTGGACAGGGGTTACGAACACTGAAGCTTTCTTT. Encoded protein: CASSSWTGVTNTEAFF.

This clonotype was detected a few times. The chain couples TRBV20-1 to TRBJ2-1; unclear D gene. The CDR3 spans 15 residues. Between the trimmed V and J ends, which lost 6 bases and 0 bases, there was a span of 15 bases. Germline V gene lookup returns CDR1 DFQATT and CDR2 SNEGSKA (reference sequence). The CDR3 is CSANKVTPSYNEQFF. For the CDR3, the DNA is TGCAGTGCCAACAAGGTGACCCCCTCCTACAATGAGCAGTTCTTC.